The 2 T cell receptor beta chains below all came from one sample that was sequenced in a study of T cell clonality in common variable immunodeficiency. The data were produced by immunoSEQ multiplex PCR, yet TCRdb's version contains in-frame clones alone and is incomplete. Altogether around 50,000 clones were found in the sample, and no singletons occur. Input material: peripheral blood mononuclear cells. These receptors came from a person aged 18 to 75 in good health.

This clone showed up many times. Partial CDR3 DNA: TGCGCCAGCAGTCAACCCCCGGGACTGTCCTACGAG. The encoded protein is CASSQPPGLSYE. In full, the CDR3 is CASSQPPGLSYEQYF. This rearrangement joins TRBV23-1 to TRBJ2-7; tentative D call: TRBD2 (6 bases). The observed sequence ends 3 residues before the CDR3 terminus, with the missing tail filled in from the germline J gene. TRBV23-1 is an open reading frame whose function is uncertain. Trimming left V 2 bases short and J 1 base short, with 12 bases between. CDR3 size: 15 residues.

This clone showed up many times. From the germline J gene comes the end of the CDR3, since the read stops 3 residues before it. The genes are TRBV28 and TRBJ1-2, with D perhaps matching TRBD1 (5 bases). This CDR3 is built from 13 residues. Germline CDR1 is MDHEN and CDR2 is SYDVKM. The V gene lost 4 bases and the J gene lost 4 bases, with 10 bases spanning the gap. The sequenced part of the CDR3 DNA is TGTGCCAGCAGTTCACAGGAAATCTATGGC. Its translation is CASSSQEIYG. The entire CDR3 sequence reads CASSSQEIYGYTF.